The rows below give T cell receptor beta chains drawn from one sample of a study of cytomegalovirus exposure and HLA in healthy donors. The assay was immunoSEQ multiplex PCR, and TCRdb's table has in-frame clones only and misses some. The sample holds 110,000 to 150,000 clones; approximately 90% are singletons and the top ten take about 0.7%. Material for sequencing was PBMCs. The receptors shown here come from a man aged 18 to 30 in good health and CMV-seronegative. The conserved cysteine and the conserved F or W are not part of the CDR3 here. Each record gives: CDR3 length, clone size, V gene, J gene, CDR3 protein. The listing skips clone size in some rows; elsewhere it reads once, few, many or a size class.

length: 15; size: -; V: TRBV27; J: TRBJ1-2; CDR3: ASSLSMGQLRNYGYT
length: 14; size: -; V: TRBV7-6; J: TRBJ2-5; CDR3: ASSLARLARRETQY
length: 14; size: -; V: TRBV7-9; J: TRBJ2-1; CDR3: ASSSTGTGGNNEQF
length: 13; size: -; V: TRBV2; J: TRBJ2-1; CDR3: ASLVLTGTGNEQF
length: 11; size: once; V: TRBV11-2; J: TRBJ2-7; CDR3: ASSLGQPNEQY
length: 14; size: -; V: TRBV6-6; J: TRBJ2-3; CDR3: ASSHTSGGVRDTQY
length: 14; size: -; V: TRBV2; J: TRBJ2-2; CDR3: ASSEYRGSRTGELF
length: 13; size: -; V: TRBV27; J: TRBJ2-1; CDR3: ASSLGTSGRGGQF
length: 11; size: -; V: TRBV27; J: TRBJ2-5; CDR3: ASSFDRGETQY
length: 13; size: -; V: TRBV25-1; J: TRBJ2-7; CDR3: ASSVPGTLSYEQY
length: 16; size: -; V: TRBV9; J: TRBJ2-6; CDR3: ASSDRTGGLTGANVLT
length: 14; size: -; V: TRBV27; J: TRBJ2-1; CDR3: ASSPRLAGKYNEQF
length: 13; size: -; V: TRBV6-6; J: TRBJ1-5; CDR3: ASSYAGISNQPQH
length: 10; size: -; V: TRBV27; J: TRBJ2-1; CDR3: ASSPDNRGQF
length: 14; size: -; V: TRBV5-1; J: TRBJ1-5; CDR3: ASSLTGPTPDQPQH
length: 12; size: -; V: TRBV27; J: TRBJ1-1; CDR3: ASSFDPRRTEAF
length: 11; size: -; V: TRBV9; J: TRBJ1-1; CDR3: ASRRGGNTEAF
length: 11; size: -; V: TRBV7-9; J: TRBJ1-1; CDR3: ASSRSGWTEAF